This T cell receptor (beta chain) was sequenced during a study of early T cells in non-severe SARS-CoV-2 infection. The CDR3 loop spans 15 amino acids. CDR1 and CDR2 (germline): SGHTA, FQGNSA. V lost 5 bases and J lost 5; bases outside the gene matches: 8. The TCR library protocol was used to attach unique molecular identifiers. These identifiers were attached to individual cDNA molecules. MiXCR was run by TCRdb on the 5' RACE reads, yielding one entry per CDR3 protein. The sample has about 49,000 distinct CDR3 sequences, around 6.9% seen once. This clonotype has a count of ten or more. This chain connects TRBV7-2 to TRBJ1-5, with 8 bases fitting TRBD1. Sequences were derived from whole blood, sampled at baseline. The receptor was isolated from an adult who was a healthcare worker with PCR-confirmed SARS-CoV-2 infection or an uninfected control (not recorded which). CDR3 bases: TGTGCCAGCAGCAAGACCGGGACAGGAGATCAGCCCCAGCATTTT. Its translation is CASSKTGTGDQPQHF.